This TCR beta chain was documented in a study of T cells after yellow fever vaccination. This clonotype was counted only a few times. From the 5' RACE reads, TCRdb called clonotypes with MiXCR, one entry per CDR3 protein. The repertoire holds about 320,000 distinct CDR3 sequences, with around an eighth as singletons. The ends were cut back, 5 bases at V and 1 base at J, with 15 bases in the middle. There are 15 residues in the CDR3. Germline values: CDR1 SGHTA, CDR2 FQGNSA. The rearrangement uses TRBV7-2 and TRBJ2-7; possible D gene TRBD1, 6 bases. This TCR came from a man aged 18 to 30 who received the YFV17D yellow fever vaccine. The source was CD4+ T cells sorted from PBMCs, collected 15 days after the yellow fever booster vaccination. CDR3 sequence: CASSPRTGTSYEQYF. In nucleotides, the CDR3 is TGTGCCAGCAGCCCACGGACGGGGACATCCTACGAGCAGTACTTC.